The 4 T cell receptor beta chains below all came from one sample that was sequenced in a study of monozygotic twins with inflammatory bowel disease. TCRdb reworked the 5' RACE reads into one entry per CDR3 protein, no DNA. The table lists roughly 140,000 distinct CDR3 sequences. The sample consisted of blood. The receptors shown here come from a human donor with ulcerative colitis or Crohn's disease, or a healthy co-twin of an affected twin (not recorded which).

The chain carries TRBV5-1 and TRBJ1-6. Germline V gives CDR1 SGHRS, CDR2 YFSETQ. CDR3 size: 16 residues. This CDR3 is CASSFEGSSYNSPLHF.

This chain connects TRBV30 to TRBJ2-7. The CDR3 runs 11 residues. CDR1 GTSNPN and CDR2 SVGIG come from the germline V gene (reference sequence). CDR3 protein: CGAGRTYEQYF.

This chain's CDR3 is CASSQDLGDSGNTIYF. The J gene is TRBJ1-3, the V gene TRBV4-2. CDR3 size: 16 residues. Germline-derived CDR1 and CDR2 are LGHNA and YNFKEQ.

The chain links TRBV20-1 to TRBJ2-7; TCRdb returns TRBD1, unconfirmable since there is no DNA. The germline CDR1 and CDR2 sequences are DFQATT and SNEGSKA (reference sequence). The CDR3 spans 12 residues. The CDR3 loop reads CSARGAGYEQYF.